This is a list of T cell receptor beta chains from one sample in a study of beta chain features in type 1 diabetes. TCRdb's copy holds only in-frame clones and misses some; the assay was immunoSEQ multiplex PCR. The sample lists 150,000 to 200,000 clones, around 63% seen once, with about 0.091% in the top ten. Input material: naive CD4+ T cells from blood. The origin of the receptors is a man under 40 with type 1 diabetes. The CDR3 runs from the conserved cysteine through the conserved F or W. A D gene is named only where the DNA matches it firmly. Rows may omit the clone size; those that give it use once, few, many or a size class.

D: .
V: TRBV2
size: .
J: TRBJ2-6
DNA: TGTGCCAGCAGTCCACAAGGGTTACCGGCCAACGTCCTGACTTTC
CDR3: CASSPQGLPANVLTF

D: TRBD2
V: TRBV29-1
size: .
J: TRBJ2-5
DNA: TGCAGCGTCGGGACTAGCGGGGGGTTTCAAGAGACCCAGTACTTC
CDR3: CSVGTSGGFQETQYF

D: .
V: TRBV29-1
size: few
J: TRBJ1-5
DNA: TGCAGCGGGAGGCGGCAGCCCCAGCATTTT
CDR3: CSGRRQPQHF

D: TRBD2
V: TRBV7-2
size: .
J: TRBJ2-3
DNA: TGTGCCAGCAGCTTCGGGAGCGGGGGAACAGATACGCAGTATTTT
CDR3: CASSFGSGGTDTQYF

D: TRBD1
V: TRBV14
size: few
J: TRBJ2-4
DNA: TGTGCCAGCAGCTACGACAGGGGAAACATTCAGTACTTC
CDR3: CASSYDRGNIQYF

D: .
V: TRBV4-1
size: .
J: TRBJ2-1
DNA: TGCGCCAGCAGCCAGGACCCACGGGGCGATGAGCAGTTCTTC
CDR3: CASSQDPRGDEQFF

D: .
V: TRBV28
size: .
J: TRBJ2-4
DNA: TGTGCCAGCAGTACAGGCTACAGGGTCGGCTTC
CDR3: CASSTGYRVGF

D: .
V: TRBV29-1
size: .
J: TRBJ2-2
DNA: TGCAGCGTTGTTGGCGGTAGCGCAAACACCGGGGAGCTGTTTTTT
CDR3: CSVVGGSANTGELFF

D: .
V: TRBV30
size: .
J: TRBJ2-5
DNA: TGTGCCTGGAGTATGGGACCTTCAGAGACCCAGTACTTC
CDR3: CAWSMGPSETQYF

D: .
V: TRBV18
size: once
J: TRBJ2-3
DNA: TGTGCCAGCTCACCCCCGGGACCCGGCCCAGATACGCAGTATTTT
CDR3: CASSPPGPGPDTQYF

D: .
V: TRBV29-1
size: .
J: TRBJ2-5
DNA: TGCAGCGTTGTCCCTCGAGGGGAACAAGAGACCCAGTACTTC
CDR3: CSVVPRGEQETQYF

D: TRBD1
V: TRBV29-1
size: .
J: TRBJ1-1
DNA: TGCAGCGTTCGGGACAGGCTTATGAACACTGAAGCTTTCTTT
CDR3: CSVRDRLMNTEAFF

D: .
V: TRBV4-3
size: .
J: TRBJ2-3
DNA: TGCGCCAGCAGCCAAGGAGGGGCCACAGATACGCAGTATTTT
CDR3: CASSQGGATDTQYF

D: TRBD2
V: TRBV7-7
size: few
J: TRBJ2-3
DNA: TGTGCTAGCAGCTCTATAGCGGGGGGCACAGATACGCAGTATTTT
CDR3: CASSSIAGGTDTQYF

D: .
V: TRBV6-4
size: .
J: TRBJ2-3
DNA: TGTGCCAGCAGTGACTGGTTTGGTAACTACACAGATACGCAGTATTTT
CDR3: CASSDWFGNYTDTQYF

D: TRBD1
V: TRBV6-5
size: .
J: TRBJ2-7
DNA: TGTGCCAGCAGGATCCCGGGACAGCTCTCCTACGAGCAGTACTTC
CDR3: CASRIPGQLSYEQYF

D: .
V: TRBV28
size: .
J: TRBJ2-3
DNA: TGTGCCAGCAGTAGAGGCGGGTTTGGCACAGATACGCAGTATTTT
CDR3: CASSRGGFGTDTQYF